This TCR beta chain was retrieved from a study of blood T cells in healthy people across ages (dated by TCRdb to 2015 to 2017). The study in broad terms: In model experiments, template switching captured roughly one uniquely barcoded TCR beta cDNA molecule for every two T cells. To track age-related changes in TCR beta repertoire diversity, the study relied on deep sequencing normalized with unique cDNA molecular identifiers. The donors were divided into four age groups: young (average about 16 years), middle-aged (about 39), aged (about 56) and long-lived (around 87). Using the same blood draw, the study looked at two additional independent replicas of 1 million unique cDNA reads for two donors, one aged 18 to 29 and the other aged 80 or older. Results the study describes overall, beyond this receptor: Because donor CMV infection status was unknown, age-related changes in expanded clonotypes were potentially confounded. Conclusive comparison of naive and antigen-experienced compartments was prevented by the profiling of bulk unsorted PBMCs. Estimates of total diversity based on one million sequenced T cells were considered lower bounds and underestimates. Compared with the aged group, the long-lived group had more naive CD4+ T cells, fewer expanded clones and increased TCR diversity, a pattern suggesting age selection. As age increased, observed TCR beta diversity per million T cells dropped in a roughly linear way, and a significant reduction was already evident by age about 36. There was a strong correlation between observed TCR beta diversity and the percentage of naive T cells measured by flow cytometry.

This clonotype has just a few counts. Its antigen is unknown. The sample holds no much larger clone one base away, and base qualities are not on file. CDR1 and CDR2, per the germline V gene (reference sequence), are SEHNR and FQNEAQ. V is cut by 5 bases and J by 2 bases, and the space between the germline ends is 10 bases. The CDR3 has 14 amino acids, counting the end cysteine and phenylalanine. The DNA shown is the 42-base CDR3, in frame from base 1. The donors were roughly 40 Caucasian individuals from Russia, aged 6 to 90 years, who were systemically healthy. Each donor gave about 9.2 milliliters of peripheral blood, drawn into EDTA-treated Vacutainer tubes. Ficoll-Paque density-gradient centrifugation was used to isolate PBMCs, with at least 7 million obtained per sample. Total RNA, at least 5 micrograms per sample, was extracted from PBMCs with Trizol reagent. The percentages of naive CD45RAhigh/CD27high T cells were determined by flow cytometry on a PBMC aliquot from every donor.

Library creation used 5' RACE. The sequencer was an Illumina HiSeq 2500. The second PCR ran for about 6 to 11 cycles and used a J-beta primer mix along with a sample-barcoded 5' primer. A template-switch 5' adaptor carrying 12 random nucleotides introduced a unique molecular identifier onto each TCR beta cDNA molecule. Each sample yielded at least 3 million CDR3-containing paired-end reads. First-strand cDNA was synthesized from all RNA with the Mint cDNA synthesis kit, primed by a TRBC-specific oligonucleotide. Following uracil-DNA glycosylase treatment, a first 18-cycle PCR with universal primers M1SS and BC2_uni_R was performed on all cDNA. Per the authors' processing: Each sample was normalized by randomly selecting 1 million high-quality reads, each carrying a distinct molecular identifier. Reads with shared molecular identifiers were discarded instead of being binned into consensus sequences. MiTCR, set to a Q25 quality threshold and the strictest error-elimination algorithm, was used for CDR3 identification, clonotype clustering and error correction. A nonparametric unseen species model using Euler transformation provided a lower-bound estimate of total TCR beta diversity. The public reads were quality trimmed at Q25 with fastp and then assembled into clones with MiXCR by TCRdb, keeping productive beta chains. Merged by CDR3 protein, the rows form single entries marked with the most common genes and DNA. The authors' filters were not applied to this entry. The sample table holds roughly 800,000 distinct CDR3 sequences, of which around 25% were seen once. 9% to 9.5% of the sample is in the top ten clones.

The same specimen was also included in a second study, on T cells of mothers and their children. From the second report: Nine systemically healthy Caucasian individuals served as donors, namely three mothers together with their six children. cDNA synthesis used all of the extracted RNA, with 1.5 ug of RNA in each 15 ul reaction. In the second PCR, the M1S primer introduced both the sample barcodes and 2-4 random nucleotides. Each mother yielded over 8 million TCR beta CDR3 reads and each child a few million reads. TCR recombination output is similarly shaped by thymic selection in related and unrelated pairs, with a minor effect exerted by inherited differences. Normalized repertoire overlap in related mother-child pairs was always slightly higher than in unrelated mother-child pairs, but the difference was never significant. No persistent microchimeric T cell clones were found, with a detection sensitivity of approximately 95 clones per million clonotypes. In the study, deep NGS was used to compare the TCR beta repertoires of mothers and children, and features distinguishing related mother-child pairs from unrelated individuals were sought. Mothers averaged about 40 +/- 4 years of age and children averaged around 10 +/- 4 years. After adapter ligation with NEBNext reagents, the libraries were sequenced on Illumina HiSeq 2000 with 100+100 nt paired-end reads. To prevent cross-contamination, the mother and child libraries were prepared one month apart and sequenced in separate runs. Between roughly 450,000 and 2,000,000 distinct TCR beta clonotypes were identified per donor. Naive TCR beta clonotypes were estimated from low-frequency clonotypes matched to each donor's FACS-determined naive share, without sorting.

The sequenced sample consisted of blood. The rearranged chain carries TRBV7-9 and TRBJ1-5, with the D gene uncertain. The TCR originated in a boy younger than 18 in good health. CDR3 region: CASSDHRGNQPQHF. The bases read TGTGCCAGCAGCGACCACAGAGGCAATCAGCCCCAGCATTTT.